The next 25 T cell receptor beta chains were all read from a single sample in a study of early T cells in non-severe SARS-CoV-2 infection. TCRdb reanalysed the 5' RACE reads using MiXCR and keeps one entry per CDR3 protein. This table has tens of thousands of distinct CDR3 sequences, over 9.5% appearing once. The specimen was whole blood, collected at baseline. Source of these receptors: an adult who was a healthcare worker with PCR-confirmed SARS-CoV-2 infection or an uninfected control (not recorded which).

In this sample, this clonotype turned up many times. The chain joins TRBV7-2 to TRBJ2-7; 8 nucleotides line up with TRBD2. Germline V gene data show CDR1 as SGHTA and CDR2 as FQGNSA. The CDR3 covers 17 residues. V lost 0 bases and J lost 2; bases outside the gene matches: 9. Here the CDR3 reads CASSLAASGFTAYEQYF. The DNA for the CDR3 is TGTGCCAGCAGCTTAGCGGCTAGCGGGTTCACGGCCTACGAGCAGTACTTC.

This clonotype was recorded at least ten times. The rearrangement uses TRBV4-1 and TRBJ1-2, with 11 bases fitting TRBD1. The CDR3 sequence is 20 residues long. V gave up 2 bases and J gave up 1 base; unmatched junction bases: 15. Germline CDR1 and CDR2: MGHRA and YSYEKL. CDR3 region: CASSQPRARTGGLLNYGYTF. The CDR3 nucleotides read TGCGCCAGCAGCCAACCCCGCGCCAGGACAGGGGGCTTACTTAACTATGGCTACACCTTC.

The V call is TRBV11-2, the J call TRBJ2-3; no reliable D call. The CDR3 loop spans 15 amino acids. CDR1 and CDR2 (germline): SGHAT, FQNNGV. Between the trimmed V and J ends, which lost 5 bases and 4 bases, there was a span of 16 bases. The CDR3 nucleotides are TGTGCCAGCAGCCCCCTGTCGCTACAATCAGATACGCAGTATTTT. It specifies CASSPLSLQSDTQYF.

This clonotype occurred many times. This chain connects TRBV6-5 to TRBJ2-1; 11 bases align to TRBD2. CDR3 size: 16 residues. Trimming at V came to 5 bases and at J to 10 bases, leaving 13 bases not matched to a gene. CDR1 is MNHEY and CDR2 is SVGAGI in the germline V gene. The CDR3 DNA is TGTGCCAGCAGTATAGTAGCCCCCTTAGCGGGAGGGGAGCAGTTCTTC. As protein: CASSIVAPLAGGEQFF.

The CDR3 region is CASSPDRDYGYTF. CDR3 bases: TGTGCCAGCTCACCAGACAGGGACTATGGCTACACCTTC. This chain links TRBV18 with TRBJ1-2, with 7 bases aligning to TRBD1. Germline V lookup: CDR1 KGHSH, CDR2 LQKENI. Losses at the gene ends were 2 bases for V and 3 bases for J; bases not matched to a gene: 0. The CDR3 runs to 13 residues.

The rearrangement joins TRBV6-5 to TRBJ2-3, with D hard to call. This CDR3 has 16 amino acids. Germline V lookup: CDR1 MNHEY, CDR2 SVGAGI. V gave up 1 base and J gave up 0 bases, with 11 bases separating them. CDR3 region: CASSYLGPMSTDTQYF. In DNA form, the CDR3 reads TGTGCCAGCAGTTACTTAGGGCCCATGAGCACAGATACGCAGTATTTT.

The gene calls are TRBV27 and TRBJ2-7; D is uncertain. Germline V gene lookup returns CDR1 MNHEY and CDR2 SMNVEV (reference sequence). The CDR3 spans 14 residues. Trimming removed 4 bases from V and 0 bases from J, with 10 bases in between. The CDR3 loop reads CASSYEQSSYEQYF. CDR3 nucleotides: TGTGCCAGCAGTTATGAGCAGAGCTCCTACGAGCAGTACTTC.

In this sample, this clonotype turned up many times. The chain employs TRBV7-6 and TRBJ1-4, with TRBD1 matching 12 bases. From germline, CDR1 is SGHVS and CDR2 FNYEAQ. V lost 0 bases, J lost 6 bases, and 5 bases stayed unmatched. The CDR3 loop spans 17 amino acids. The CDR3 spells CASSLAAGQGADEKLFF. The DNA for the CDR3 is TGTGCCAGCAGCTTAGCCGCGGGACAGGGGGCTGATGAAAAACTGTTTTTT.

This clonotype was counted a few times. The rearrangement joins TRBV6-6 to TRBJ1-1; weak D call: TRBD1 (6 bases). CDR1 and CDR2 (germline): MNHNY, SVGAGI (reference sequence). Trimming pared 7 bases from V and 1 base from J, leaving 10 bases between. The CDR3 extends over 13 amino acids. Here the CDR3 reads CASMGAANTEAFF. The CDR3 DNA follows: TGTGCCAGCATGGGGGCGGCGAACACTGAAGCTTTCTTT.

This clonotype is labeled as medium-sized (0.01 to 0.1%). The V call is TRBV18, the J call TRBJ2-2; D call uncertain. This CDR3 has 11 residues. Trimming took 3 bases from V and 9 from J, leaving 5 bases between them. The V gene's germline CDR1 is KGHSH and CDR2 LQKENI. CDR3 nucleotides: TGTGCCAGCTCACCCGACCGGGAGCTGTTTTTT. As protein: CASSPDRELFF.

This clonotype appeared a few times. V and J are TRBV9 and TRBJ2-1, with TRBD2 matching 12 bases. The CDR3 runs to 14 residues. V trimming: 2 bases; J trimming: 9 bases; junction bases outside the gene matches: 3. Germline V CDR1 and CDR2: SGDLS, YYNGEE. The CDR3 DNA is TGTGCCAGCAGCGTGACTAGCGGGAGCGGTGAGCAGTTCTTC. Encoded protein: CASSVTSGSGEQFF.

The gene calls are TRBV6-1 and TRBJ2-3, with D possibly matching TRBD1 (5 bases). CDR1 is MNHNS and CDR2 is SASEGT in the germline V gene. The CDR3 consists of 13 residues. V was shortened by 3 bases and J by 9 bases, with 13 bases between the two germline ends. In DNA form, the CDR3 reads TGTGCCAGCAGTGAGGAACCGACAGTCACGCAGTATTTT. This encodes CASSEEPTVTQYF.

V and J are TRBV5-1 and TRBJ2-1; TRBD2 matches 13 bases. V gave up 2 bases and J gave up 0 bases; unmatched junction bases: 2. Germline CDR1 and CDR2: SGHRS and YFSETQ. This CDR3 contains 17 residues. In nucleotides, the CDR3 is TGCGCCAGCAGCTTAAGGACTAGCGGGAGCTCCTACAATGAGCAGTTCTTC. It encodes CASSLRTSGSSYNEQFF.

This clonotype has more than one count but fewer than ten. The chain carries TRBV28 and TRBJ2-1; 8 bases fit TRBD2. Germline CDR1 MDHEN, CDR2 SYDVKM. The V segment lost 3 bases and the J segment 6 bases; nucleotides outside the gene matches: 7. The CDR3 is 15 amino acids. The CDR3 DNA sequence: TGTGCCAGCAGTTTTCCGGGACTAGAGACCAATGAGCAGTTCTTC. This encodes CASSFPGLETNEQFF. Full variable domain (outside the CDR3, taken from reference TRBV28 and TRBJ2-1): DVKVTQSSRYLVKRTGEKVFLECVQDMDHENMFWYRQDPGLGLRLIYFSYDVKMKEKGDIPEGYSVSREKKERFSLILESASTNQTSMYLCASSFPGLETNEQFFGPGTRLTVL.

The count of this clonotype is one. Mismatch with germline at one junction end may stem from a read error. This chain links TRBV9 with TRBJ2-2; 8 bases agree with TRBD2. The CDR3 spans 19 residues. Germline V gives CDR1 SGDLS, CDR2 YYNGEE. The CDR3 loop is CACSVALGLDQEDLGELFF. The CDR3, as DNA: TGTGCCTGCAGCGTAGCTTTGGGACTAGATCAGGAGGACCTCGGGGAGCTGTTTTTT.

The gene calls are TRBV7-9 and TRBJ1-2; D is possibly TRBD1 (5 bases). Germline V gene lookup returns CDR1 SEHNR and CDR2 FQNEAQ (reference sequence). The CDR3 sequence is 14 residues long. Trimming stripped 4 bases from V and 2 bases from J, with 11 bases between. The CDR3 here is CASSYDSPNYGYTF. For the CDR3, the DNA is TGTGCCAGCAGCTATGACAGCCCCAACTATGGCTACACCTTC.

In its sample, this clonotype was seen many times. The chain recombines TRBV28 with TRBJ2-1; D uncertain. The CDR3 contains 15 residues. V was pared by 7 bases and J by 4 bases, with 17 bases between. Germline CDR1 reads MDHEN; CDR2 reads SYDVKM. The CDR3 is CASNGVGKTYNEQFF. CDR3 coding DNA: TGTGCCAGCAACGGTGTGGGCAAGACTTACAATGAGCAGTTCTTC.

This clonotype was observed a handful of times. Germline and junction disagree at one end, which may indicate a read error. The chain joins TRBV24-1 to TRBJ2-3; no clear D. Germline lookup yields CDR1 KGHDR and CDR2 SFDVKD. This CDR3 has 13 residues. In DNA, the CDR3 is TGTGCCACCAATGATTTGCCAACAGATACGCAGTATTTT. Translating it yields CATNDLPTDTQYF.

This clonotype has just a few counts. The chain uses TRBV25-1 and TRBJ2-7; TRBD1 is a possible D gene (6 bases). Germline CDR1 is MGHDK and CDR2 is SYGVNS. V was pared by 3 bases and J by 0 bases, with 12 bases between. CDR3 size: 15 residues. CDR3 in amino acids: CASSDFRGSSYEQYF. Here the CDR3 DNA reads TGTGCCAGCAGTGATTTCAGGGGTAGCTCCTACGAGCAGTACTTC.

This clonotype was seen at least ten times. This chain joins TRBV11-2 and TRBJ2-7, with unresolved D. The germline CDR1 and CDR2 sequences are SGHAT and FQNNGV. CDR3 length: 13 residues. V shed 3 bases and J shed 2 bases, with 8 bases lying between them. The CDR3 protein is CASSFGPAYEQYF. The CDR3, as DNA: TGTGCCAGCAGCTTCGGGCCAGCCTACGAGCAGTACTTC. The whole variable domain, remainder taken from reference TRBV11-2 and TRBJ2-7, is EAGVAQSPRYKIIEKRQSVAFWCNPISGHATLYWYQQILGQGPKLLIQFQNNGVVDDSQLPKDRFSAERLKGVDSTLKIQPAKLEDSAVYLCASSFGPAYEQYFGPGTRLTVT.

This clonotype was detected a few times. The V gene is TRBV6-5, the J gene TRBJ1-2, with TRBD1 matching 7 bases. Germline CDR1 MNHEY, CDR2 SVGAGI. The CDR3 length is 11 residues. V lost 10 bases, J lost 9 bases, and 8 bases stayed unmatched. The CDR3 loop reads CATQTGASYTF. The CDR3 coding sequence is TGTGCCACGCAAACAGGGGCCAGCTACACCTTC.

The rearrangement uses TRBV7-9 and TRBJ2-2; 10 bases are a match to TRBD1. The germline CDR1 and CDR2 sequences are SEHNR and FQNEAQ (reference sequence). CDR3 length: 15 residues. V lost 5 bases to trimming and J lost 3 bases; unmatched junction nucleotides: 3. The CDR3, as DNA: TGTGCCAGCAGCAACGGACAGGGGGACACCGGGGAGCTGTTTTTT. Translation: CASSNGQGDTGELFF.

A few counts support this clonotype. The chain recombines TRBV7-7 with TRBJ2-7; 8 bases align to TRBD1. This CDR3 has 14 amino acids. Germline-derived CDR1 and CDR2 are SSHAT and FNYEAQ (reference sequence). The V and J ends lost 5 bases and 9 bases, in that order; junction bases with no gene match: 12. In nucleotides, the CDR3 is TGTGCCAGCAGCCCGGGCGGGACAGGAGTGGGGCAGTACTTC. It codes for CASSPGGTGVGQYF.

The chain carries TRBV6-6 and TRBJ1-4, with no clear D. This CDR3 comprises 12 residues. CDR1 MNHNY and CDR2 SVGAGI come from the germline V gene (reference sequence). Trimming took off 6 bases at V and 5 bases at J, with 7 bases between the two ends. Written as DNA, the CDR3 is TGTGCCAGCAGCGACGGGAATGAAAAACTGTTTTTT. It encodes CASSDGNEKLFF.

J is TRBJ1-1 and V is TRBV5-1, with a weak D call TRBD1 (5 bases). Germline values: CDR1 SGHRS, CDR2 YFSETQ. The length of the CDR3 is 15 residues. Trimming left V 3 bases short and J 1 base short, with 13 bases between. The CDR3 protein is CASSSGLQRNTEAFF. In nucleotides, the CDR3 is TGCGCCAGCAGCTCGGGGCTGCAAAGGAACACTGAAGCTTTCTTT.